This T cell receptor beta chain originates from a study of blood T cell repertoires in COVID-19. Study details: The study drew acute and convalescent COVID-19 samples from the United States, Italy and Spain. PBMCs, B-cell-depleted T cells, or T cells provided the cDNA or gDNA that made up the material.

Germline CDR1 and CDR2: SGHNT and YYREEE (reference sequence). Trimming at V came to 3 bases and at J to 0 bases, leaving 4 bases not matched to a gene. The CDR3 runs 15 residues. Under the authors' procedure: By means of reference gene primer amplification, nucleated cell counts were estimated. The data were produced by immunoSEQ multiplex PCR, yet TCRdb's version contains in-frame clones alone and is incomplete. D and trimming were read from the DNA, whereas the V and J calls and clone size are those reported in that table. Of over 150,000 clones in the sample, roughly 88% were seen once. The J gene is TRBJ2-3, the V gene TRBV5-4; 7 positions match TRBD2. This receptor was obtained from a woman between 18 and 29 years old who had recovered from COVID-19. Source material: PBMCs or T cells enriched from blood (not recorded which). The CDR3 sequence: CASSWEGPSTDTQYF. CDR3 bases: TGTGCCAGCAGCTGGGAGGGGCCTAGCACAGATACGCAGTATTTT.